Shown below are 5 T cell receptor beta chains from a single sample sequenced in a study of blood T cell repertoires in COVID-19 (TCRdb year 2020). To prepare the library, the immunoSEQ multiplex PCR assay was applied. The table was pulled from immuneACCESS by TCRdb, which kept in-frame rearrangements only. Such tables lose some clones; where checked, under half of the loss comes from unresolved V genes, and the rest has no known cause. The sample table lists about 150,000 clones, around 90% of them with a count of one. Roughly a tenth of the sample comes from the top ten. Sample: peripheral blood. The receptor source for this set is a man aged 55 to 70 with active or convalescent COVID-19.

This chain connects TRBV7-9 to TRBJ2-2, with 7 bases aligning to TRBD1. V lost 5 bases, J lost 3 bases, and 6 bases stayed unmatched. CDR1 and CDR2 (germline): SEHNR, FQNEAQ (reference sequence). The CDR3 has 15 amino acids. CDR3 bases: TGTGCCAGCAGCCGGACAGGTTCCGACACCGGGGAGCTGTTTTTT. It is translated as CASSRTGSDTGELFF.

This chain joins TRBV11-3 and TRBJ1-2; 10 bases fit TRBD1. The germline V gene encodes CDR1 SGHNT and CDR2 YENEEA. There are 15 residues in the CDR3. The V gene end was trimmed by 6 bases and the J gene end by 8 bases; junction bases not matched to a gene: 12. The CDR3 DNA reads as TGTGCCAGCAGGGGGACAGGGGCCGAGGGGTGGGGCTACACCTTC. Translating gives CASRGTGAEGWGYTF.

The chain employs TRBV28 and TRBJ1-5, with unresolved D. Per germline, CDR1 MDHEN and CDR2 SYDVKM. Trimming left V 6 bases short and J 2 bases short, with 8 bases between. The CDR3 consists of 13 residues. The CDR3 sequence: CASRSGRNQPQHF. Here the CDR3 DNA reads TGTGCCAGCAGGTCAGGTCGCAATCAGCCCCAGCATTTT.

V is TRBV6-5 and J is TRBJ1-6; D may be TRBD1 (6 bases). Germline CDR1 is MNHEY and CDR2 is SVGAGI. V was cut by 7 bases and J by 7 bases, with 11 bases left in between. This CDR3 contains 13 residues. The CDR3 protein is CASKSGDNSPLHF. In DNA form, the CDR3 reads TGTGCCAGCAAATCAGGGGACAATTCACCCCTCCACTTT.

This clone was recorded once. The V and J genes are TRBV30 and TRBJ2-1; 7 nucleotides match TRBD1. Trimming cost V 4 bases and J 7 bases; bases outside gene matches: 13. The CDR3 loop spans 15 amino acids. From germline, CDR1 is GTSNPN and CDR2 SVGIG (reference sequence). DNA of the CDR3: TGTGCCTGGATTCGACAGGGCCGGAGGCAAAATGAGCAGTTCTTC. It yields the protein CAWIRQGRRQNEQFF.